This T cell receptor beta chain was observed in a study of blood T cell repertoires in COVID-19. As for the study in general: The samples span acute and convalescent COVID-19 from the United States, Italy and Spain. The analysed material was cDNA or gDNA that came from T cells, B-cell-depleted T cells, or PBMCs.

Trimming removed 4 bases from V and 5 bases from J; junction bases left unmatched: 9. This CDR3 contains 16 residues. CDR1 is LGHNT and CDR2 is FRNRAP in the germline V gene. As processed by the authors: How many nucleated cells were present was estimated from reference gene primer amplification. Assay used: immunoSEQ multiplex PCR; TCRdb lists only in-frame clones, some missing. V and J calls and clone size are as listed in that table; D and trimming were resolved from the DNA. The repertoire has approximately 240,000 clones, roughly 87% of them found once; the top ten carry about 12%. Material: peripheral blood. The clonotype comes from a woman aged 18-29 years who had recovered from COVID-19. The V and J genes are TRBV12-5 and TRBJ1-5, with TRBD1 identical over 9 bases. In nucleotides, the CDR3 is TGTGCTAGTGGTTGGGACAGGGAAGCGAGGGATCAGCCCCAGCATTTT. Protein product: CASGWDREARDQPQHF.